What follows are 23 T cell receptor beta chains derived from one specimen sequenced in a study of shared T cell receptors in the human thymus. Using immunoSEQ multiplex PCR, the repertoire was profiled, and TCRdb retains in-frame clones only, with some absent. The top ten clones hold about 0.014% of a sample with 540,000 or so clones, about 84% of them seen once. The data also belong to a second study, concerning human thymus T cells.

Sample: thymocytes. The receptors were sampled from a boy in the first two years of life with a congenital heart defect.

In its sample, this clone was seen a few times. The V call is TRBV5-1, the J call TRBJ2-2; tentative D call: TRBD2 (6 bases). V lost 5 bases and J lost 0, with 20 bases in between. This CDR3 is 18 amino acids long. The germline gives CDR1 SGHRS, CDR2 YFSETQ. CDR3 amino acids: CASREGSAYRANTGELFF. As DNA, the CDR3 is TGCGCCAGCAGGGAGGGGAGCGCGTATCGCGCGAACACCGGGGAGCTGTTTTTT.

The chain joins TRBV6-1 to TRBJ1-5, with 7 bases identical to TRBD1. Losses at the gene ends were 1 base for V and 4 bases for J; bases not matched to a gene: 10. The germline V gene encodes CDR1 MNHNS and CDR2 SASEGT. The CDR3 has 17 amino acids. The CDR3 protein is CASSEVLKTGKNQPQHF. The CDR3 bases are TGTGCCAGCAGTGAAGTACTGAAGACAGGGAAGAATCAGCCCCAGCATTTT.

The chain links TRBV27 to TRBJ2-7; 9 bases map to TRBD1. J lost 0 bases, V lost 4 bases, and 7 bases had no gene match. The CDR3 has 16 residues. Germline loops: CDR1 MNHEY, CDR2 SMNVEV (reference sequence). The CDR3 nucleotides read TGTGCCAGCAGTTCACCTCAGACAGGGGGCTCCTACGAGCAGTACTTC. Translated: CASSSPQTGGSYEQYF.

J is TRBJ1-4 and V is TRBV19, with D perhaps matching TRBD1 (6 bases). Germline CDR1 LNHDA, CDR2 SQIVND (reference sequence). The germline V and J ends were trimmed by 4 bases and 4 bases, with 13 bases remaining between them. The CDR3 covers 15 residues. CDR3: CASSTPGGLNEKLFF. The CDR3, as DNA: TGTGCCAGTAGTACCCCGGGGGGCCTTAATGAAAAACTGTTTTTT.

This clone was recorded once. CDR3 nucleotides: TGTGCCAGCAGCTTAGCGGGAACGAACACAGATACGCAGTATTTT. It codes for CASSLAGTNTDTQYF. The chain is built from TRBV11-2 and TRBJ2-3, with D perhaps matching TRBD2 (5 bases). The V and J ends lost 1 base and 2 bases respectively, with 10 bases between them. Germline values: CDR1 SGHAT, CDR2 FQNNGV. This CDR3 is 15 amino acids long.

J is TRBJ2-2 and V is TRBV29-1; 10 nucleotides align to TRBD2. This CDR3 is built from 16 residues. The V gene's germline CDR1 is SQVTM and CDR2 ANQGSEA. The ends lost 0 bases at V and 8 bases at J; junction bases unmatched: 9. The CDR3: CSVEELAGGMMGELFF. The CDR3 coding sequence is TGCAGCGTTGAAGAATTAGCGGGAGGAATGATGGGGGAGCTGTTTTTT.

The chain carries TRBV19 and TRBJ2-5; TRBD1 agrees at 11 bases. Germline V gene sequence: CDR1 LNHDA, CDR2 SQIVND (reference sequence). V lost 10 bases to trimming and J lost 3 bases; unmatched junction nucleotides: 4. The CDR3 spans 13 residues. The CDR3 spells CATWTGGKETQYF. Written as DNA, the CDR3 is TGTGCCACCTGGACAGGGGGCAAAGAGACCCAGTACTTC.

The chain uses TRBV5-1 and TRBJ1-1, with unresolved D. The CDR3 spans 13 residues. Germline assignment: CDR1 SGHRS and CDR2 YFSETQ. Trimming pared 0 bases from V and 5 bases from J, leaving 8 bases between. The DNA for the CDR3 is TGCGCCAGCAGCTTGGAGCTATTGACTGAAGCTTTCTTT. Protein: CASSLELLTEAFF.

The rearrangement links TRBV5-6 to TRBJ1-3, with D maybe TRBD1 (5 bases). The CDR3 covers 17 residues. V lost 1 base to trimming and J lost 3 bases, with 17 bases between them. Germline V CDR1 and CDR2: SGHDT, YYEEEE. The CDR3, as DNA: TGTGCCAGCAGCTTGTCGACGGGACTTTGGGGTGGAAACACCATATATTTT. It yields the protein CASSLSTGLWGGNTIYF.

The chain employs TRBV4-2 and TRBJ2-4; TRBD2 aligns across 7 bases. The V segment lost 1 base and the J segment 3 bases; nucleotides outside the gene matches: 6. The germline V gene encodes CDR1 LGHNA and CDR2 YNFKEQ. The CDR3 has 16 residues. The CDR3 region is CASSQGGGWGKNIQYF. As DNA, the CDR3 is TGTGCCAGCAGCCAAGGGGGGGGTTGGGGCAAAAACATTCAGTACTTC.

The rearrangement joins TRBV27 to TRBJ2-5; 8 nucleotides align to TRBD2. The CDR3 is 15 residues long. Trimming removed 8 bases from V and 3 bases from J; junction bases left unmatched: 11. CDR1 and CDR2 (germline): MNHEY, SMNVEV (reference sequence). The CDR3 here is CASRGLAGSEETQYF. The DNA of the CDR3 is TGTGCCAGCCGTGGACTAGCAGGGTCCGAAGAGACCCAGTACTTC.

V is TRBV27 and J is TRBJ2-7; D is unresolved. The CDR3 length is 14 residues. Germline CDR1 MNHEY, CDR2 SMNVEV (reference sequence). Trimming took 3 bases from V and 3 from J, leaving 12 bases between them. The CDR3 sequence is CASSFRQVHYEQYF. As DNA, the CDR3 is TGTGCCAGCAGTTTTAGGCAGGTCCACTACGAGCAGTACTTC.

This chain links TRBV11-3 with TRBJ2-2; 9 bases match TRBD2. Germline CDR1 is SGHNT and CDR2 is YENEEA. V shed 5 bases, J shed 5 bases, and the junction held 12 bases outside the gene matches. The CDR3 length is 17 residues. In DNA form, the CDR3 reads TGTGCCAGCAGCCCGAAACATCTAGCGGGACAGACCGGGGAGCTGTTTTTT. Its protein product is CASSPKHLAGQTGELFF.

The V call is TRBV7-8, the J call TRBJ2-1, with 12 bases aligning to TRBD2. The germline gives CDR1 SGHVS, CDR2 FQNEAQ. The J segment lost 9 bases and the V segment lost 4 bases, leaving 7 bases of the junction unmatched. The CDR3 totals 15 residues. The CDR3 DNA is TGTGCCAGCAGCTCACCTAGCGGGAGGGCCGGTGAGCAGTTCTTC. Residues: CASSSPSGRAGEQFF.

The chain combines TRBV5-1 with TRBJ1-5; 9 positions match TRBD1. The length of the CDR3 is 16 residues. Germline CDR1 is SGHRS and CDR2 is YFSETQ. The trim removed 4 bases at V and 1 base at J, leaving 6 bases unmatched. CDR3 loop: CASSPGTGPSNQPQHF. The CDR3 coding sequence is TGCGCCAGCAGCCCCGGGACAGGGCCGAGCAATCAGCCCCAGCATTTT. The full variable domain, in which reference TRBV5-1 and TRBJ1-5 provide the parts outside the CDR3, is KAGVTQTPRYLIKTRGQQVTLSCSPISGHRSVSWYQQTPGQGLQFLFEYFSETQRNKGNFPGRFSGRQFSNSRSEMNVSTLELGDSALYLCASSPGTGPSNQPQHFGDGTRLSIL.

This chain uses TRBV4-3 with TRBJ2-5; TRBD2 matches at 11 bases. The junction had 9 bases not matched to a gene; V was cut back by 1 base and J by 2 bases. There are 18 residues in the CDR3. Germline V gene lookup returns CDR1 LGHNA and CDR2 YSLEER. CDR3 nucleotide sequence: TGCGCCAGCAGCCAAGTGCGCCTAGCGGGAGGATCTCAAGAGACCCAGTACTTC. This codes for CASSQVRLAGGSQETQYF.

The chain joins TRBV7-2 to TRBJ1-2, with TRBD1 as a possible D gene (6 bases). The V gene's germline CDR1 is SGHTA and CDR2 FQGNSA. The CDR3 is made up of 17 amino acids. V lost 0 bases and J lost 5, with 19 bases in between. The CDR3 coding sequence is TGTGCCAGCAGCTTAGCCCCCGACAGGCGTTCGTTTTATGGCTACACCTTC. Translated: CASSLAPDRRSFYGYTF.

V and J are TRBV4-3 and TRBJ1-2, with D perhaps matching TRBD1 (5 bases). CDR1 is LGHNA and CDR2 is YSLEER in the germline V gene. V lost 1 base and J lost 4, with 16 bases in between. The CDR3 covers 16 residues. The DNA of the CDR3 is TGCGCCAGCAGCCAAGGACGGACACGGAATATCTATGGCTACACCTTC. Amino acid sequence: CASSQGRTRNIYGYTF.

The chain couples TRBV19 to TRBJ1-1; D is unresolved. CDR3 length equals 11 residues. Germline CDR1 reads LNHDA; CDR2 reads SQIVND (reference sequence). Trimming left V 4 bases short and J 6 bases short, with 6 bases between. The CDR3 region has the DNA TGTGCCAGTAGTAACCGGGCTGAAGCTTTCTTT. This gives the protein CASSNRAEAFF.

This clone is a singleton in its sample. The CDR3 loop reads CATSRVDSPFPISGANVLTF. DNA for the CDR3: TGTGCCACCAGCAGGGTTGACAGCCCCTTCCCCATCTCTGGGGCCAACGTCCTGACTTTC. V and J are TRBV15 and TRBJ2-6; TRBD1 might be the D (5 bases). The V gene lost 3 bases and the J gene lost 0 bases, with 21 bases spanning the gap. Germline V gene data show CDR1 as LNHNV and CDR2 as YYDKDF (reference sequence). The CDR3 contains 20 residues.

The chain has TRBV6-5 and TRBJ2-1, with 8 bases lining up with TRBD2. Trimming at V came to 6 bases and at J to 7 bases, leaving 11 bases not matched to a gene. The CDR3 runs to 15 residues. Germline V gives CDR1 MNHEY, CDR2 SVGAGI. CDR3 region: CASSPPGGPRNEQFF. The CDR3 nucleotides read TGTGCCAGCAGCCCTCCGGGAGGGCCGAGGAATGAGCAGTTCTTC.

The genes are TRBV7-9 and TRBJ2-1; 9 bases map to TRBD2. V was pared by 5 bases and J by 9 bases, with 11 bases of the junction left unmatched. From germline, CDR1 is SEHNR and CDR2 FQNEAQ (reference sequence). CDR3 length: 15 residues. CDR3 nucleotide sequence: TGTGCCAGCAGCATCCGGAGGCGGGAGGGGGGTGAGCAGTTCTTC. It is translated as CASSIRRREGGEQFF.

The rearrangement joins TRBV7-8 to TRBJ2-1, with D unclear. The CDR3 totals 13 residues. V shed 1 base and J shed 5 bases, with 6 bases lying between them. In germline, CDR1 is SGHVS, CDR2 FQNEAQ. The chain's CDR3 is CASSLGQDNEQFF. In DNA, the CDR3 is TGTGCCAGCAGCTTAGGGCAGGACAATGAGCAGTTCTTC.